The clone carrying this T cell receptor (beta chain) has only a few counts. Arm-PCR with iRepertoire HTBI primers amplified the CDR3 regions for these TCR beta libraries. MiXCR was run by TCRdb on the multiplex PCR reads, yielding one entry per CDR3 protein. The repertoire holds around 450,000 distinct CDR3 sequences, approximately 16% seen once, with over 7% in the top ten. Time point meaning: newly diagnosed GD, antithyroid drugs for less than 3 months. TCR sequences were obtained from RNA taken from PBMCs. The CDR3 covers 14 residues. Unmatched junction bases numbered 5, after V lost 3 bases and J lost 4 bases. Germline V gene sequence: CDR1 SGHTA, CDR2 FQGNSA. This sample was included in a study of regulatory T cells in long-lasting Graves disease. A further study also used this sample, focusing on T cells in Graves' hyperthyroidism and ophthalmopathy.

Sequenced material: peripheral blood mononuclear cells (PBMCs), taken at new diagnosis, from a patient treated with antithyroid drugs. The chain uses TRBV7-2 and TRBJ2-7; TRBD1 agrees at 8 bases. The receptor comes from a middle-aged woman with Graves disease. The CDR3 bases are TGTGCCAGCAGCTTTCAGGGGGCTGGTTACGAGCAGTACTTC. Protein sequence: CASSFQGAGYEQYF. Complete variable domain (other parts from reference TRBV7-2 and TRBJ2-7): GAGVSQSPSNKVTEKGKDVELRCDPISGHTALYWYRQSLGQGLEFLIYFQGNSAPDKSGLPSDRFSAERTGGSVSTLTIQRTQQEDSAVYLCASSFQGAGYEQYFGPGTRLTVT.